This record covers a single T cell receptor beta chain. The source of the sample is a study of blood T cell repertoires in COVID-19. Study-level background: Spain, Italy and the United States supplied samples that represented acute and convalescent COVID-19. Sample material is recorded as cDNA or gDNA derived from T cells, B-cell-depleted T cells, or PBMCs.

This CDR3 has 13 amino acids. The V end lost 2 bases, the J end lost 4 bases, and 9 bases lay between the germline ends. From germline, CDR1 is MDHEN and CDR2 SYDVKM. Original processing methods: By means of reference gene primer amplification, nucleated cell counts were estimated. Method: immunoSEQ multiplex PCR; TCRdb's copy keeps in-frame clones and lacks some. That table is the source of V, J and clone size, and D and trimming were worked out from the DNA. In the table there are about 280,000 clones, around 86% of which are singletons. The TCR was taken from a woman younger than 45 who had recovered from COVID-19. The rearrangement joins TRBV28 to TRBJ2-7, with D unclear. Source material: peripheral blood. The CDR3 DNA reads TGTGCCAGCAGTTTAATTTATCCTTACGAGCAGTACTTC. Its translation is CASSLIYPYEQYF.